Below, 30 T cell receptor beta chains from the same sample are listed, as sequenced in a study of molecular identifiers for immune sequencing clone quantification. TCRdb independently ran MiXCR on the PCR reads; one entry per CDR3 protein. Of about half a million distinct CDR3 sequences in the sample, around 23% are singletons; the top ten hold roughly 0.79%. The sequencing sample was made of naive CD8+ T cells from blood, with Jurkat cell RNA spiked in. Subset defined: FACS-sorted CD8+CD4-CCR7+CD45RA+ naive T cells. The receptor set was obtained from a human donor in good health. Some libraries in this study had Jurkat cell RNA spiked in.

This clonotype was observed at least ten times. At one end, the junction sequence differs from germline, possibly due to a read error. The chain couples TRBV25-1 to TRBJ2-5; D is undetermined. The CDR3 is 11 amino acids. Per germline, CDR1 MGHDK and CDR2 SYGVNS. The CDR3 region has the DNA TGCGCCAGCAGCGAGCAAGAGACCCAGTACTTC. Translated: CASSEQETQYF.

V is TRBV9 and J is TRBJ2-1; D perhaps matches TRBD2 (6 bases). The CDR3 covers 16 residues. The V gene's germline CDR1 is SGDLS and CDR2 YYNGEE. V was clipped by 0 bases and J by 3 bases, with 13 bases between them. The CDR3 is CASSVVEGGGYNEQFF. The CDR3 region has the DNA TGTGCCAGCAGCGTAGTGGAGGGAGGAGGCTACAATGAGCAGTTCTTC.

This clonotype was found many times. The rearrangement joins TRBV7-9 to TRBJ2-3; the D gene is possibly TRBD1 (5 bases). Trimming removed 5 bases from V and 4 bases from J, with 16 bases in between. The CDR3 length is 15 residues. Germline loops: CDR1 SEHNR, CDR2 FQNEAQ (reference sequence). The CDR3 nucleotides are TGTGCCAGCAGCCTAAAAGTCAGGGTGGCAGATACGCAGTATTTT. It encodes CASSLKVRVADTQYF.

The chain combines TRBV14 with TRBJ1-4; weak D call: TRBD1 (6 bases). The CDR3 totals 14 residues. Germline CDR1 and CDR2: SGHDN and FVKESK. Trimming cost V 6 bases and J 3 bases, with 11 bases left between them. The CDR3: CASRLTGSNEKLFF. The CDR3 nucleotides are TGTGCCAGCAGGCTTACAGGGTCTAATGAAAAACTGTTTTTT.

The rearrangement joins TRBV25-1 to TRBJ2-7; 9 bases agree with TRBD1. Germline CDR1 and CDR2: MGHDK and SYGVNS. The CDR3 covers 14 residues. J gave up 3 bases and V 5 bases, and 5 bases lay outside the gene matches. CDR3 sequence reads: CASSTGTGFYEQYF. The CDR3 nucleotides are TGTGCCAGCAGTACAGGGACAGGGTTCTACGAGCAGTACTTC.

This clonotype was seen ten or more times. The CDR3 here is CASSQEWGLETQYF. The CDR3 coding sequence is TGCGCCAGCAGCCAAGAGTGGGGGCTCGAGACCCAGTACTTC. The rearrangement uses TRBV4-3 and TRBJ2-5; D may be TRBD1 (6 bases). V was pared by 0 bases and J by 5 bases, with 10 bases between. CDR3 size: 14 residues. Germline CDR1 and CDR2: LGHNA and YSLEER.

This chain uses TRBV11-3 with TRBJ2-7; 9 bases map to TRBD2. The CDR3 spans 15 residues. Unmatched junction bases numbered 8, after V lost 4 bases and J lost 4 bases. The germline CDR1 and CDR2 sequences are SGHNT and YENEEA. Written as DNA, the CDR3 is TGTGCCAGCAGCTACTTTAGCGGGAGCGGGTACGAGCAGTACTTC. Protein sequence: CASSYFSGSGYEQYF.

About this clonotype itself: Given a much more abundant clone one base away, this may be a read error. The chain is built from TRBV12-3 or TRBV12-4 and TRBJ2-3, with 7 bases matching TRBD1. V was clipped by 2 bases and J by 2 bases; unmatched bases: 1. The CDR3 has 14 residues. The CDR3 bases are TGTGCCAGCAGTTTAAGGGGGCCCACAGATACGCAGTATTTT. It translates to CASSLRGPTDTQYF.

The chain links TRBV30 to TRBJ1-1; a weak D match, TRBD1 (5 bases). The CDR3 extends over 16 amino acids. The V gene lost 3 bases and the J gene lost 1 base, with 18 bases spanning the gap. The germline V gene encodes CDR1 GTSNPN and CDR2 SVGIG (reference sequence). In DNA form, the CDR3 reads TGTGCCTGGAGGGGGCGGCTGGGGATGGGGAACACTGAAGCTTTCTTT. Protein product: CAWRGRLGMGNTEAFF.

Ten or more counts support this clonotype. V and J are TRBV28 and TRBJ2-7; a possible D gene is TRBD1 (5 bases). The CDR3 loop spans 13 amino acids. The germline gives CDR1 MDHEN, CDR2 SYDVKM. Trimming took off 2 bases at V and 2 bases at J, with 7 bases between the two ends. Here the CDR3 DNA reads TGTGCCAGCAGTTTAGGCAGGGCCTACGAGCAGTACTTC. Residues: CASSLGRAYEQYF.

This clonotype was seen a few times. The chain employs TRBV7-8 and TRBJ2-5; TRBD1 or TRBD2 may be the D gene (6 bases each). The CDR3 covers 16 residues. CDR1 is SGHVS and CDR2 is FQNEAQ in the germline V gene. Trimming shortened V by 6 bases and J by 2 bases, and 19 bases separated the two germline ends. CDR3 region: CASSYKGGLLQETQYF. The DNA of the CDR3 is TGTGCCAGCAGTTATAAGGGGGGATTGCTACAAGAGACCCAGTACTTC.

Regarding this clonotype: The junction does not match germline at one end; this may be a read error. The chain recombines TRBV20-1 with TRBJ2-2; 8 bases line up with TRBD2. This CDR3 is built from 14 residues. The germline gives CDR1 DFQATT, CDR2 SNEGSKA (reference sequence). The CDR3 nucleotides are TGCAGTGCTAGAGATCCAGGGTTGAGCGGGGGGCTGTTTTTT. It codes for CSARDPGLSGGLFF.

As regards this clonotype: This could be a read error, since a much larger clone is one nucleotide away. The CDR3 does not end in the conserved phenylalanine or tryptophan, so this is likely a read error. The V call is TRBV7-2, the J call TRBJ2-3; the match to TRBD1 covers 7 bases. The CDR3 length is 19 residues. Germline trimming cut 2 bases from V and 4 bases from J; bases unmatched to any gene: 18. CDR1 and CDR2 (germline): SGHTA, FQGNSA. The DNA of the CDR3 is TGTGCCAGCAGCTTAATTTTTTGGGACAGCCAGGGGATGTCAGATACGCAGTATTCT. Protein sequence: CASSLIFWDSQGMSDTQYS.

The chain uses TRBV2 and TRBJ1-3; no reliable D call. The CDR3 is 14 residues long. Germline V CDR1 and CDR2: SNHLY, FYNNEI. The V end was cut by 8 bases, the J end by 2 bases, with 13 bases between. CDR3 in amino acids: CASLESSTGNTIYF. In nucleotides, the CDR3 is TGTGCCAGCCTCGAGTCCAGCACTGGAAACACCATATATTTT.

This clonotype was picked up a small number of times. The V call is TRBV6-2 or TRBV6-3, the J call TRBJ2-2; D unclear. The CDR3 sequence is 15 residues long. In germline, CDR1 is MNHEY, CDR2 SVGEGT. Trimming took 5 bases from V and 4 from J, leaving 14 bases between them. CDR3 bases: TGTGCCAGCAGTCCCGGAGTAGCCGTCACCGGGGAGCTGTTTTTT. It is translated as CASSPGVAVTGELFF.

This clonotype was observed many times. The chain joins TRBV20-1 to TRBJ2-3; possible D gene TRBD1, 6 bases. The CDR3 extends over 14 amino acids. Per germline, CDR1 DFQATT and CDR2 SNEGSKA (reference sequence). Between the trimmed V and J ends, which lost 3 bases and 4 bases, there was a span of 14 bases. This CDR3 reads CSARLGGQADTQYF. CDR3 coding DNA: TGCAGTGCTAGGTTAGGGGGTCAAGCAGATACGCAGTATTTT.

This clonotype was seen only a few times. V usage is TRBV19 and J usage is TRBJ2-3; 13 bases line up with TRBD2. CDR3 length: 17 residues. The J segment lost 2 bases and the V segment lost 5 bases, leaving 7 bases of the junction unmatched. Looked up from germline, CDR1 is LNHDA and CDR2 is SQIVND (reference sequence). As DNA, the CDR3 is TGTGCCAGTAGTCCGACTAGCGGGGGGCCGATCACAGATACGCAGTATTTT. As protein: CASSPTSGGPITDTQYF.

The CDR3 spells CASSQELNGGPYTGELFF. Written as DNA, the CDR3 is TGCGCCAGCAGCCAAGAACTTAATGGGGGCCCCTACACCGGGGAGCTGTTTTTT. The V call is TRBV4-3, the J call TRBJ2-2, with D possibly being TRBD1 (6 bases). The V gene's germline CDR1 is LGHNA and CDR2 YSLEER. Trimming removed 0 bases at V and 3 bases at J, with 17 bases between. The CDR3 sequence is 18 residues long.

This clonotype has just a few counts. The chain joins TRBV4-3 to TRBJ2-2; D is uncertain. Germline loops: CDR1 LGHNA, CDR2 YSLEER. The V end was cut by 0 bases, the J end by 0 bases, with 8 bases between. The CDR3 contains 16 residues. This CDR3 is CASSQDMRTNTGELFF. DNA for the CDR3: TGCGCCAGCAGCCAAGATATGCGAACGAACACCGGGGAGCTGTTTTTT.

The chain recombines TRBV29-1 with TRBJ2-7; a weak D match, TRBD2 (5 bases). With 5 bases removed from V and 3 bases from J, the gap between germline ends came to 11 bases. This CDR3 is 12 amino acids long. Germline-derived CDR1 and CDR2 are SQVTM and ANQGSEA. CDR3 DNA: TGCAGCGTTCTTTGGGCGGGCTACGAGCAGTACTTC. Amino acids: CSVLWAGYEQYF.

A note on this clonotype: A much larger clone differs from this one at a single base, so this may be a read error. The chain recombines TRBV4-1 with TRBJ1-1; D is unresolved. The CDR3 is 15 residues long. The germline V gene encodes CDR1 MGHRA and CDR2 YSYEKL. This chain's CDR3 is CASSQEGGGGTEALF. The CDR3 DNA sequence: TGCGCCAGCAGCCAAGAGGGCGGAGGAGGCACTGAAGCTCTCTTT.

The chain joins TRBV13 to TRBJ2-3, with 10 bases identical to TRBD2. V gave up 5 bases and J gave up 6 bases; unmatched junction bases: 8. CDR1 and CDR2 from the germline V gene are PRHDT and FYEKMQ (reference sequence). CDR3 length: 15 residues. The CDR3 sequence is CASSQFLAGDDTQYF. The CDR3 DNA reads TGTGCCAGCAGCCAATTCCTAGCGGGAGATGATACGCAGTATTTT.

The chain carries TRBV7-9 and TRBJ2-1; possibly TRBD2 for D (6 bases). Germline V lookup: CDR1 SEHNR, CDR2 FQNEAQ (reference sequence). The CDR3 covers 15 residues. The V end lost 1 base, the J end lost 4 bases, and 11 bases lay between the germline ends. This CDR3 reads CASSLGEVGYNEQFF. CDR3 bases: TGTGCCAGCAGCTTAGGGGAGGTGGGGTACAATGAGCAGTTCTTC.

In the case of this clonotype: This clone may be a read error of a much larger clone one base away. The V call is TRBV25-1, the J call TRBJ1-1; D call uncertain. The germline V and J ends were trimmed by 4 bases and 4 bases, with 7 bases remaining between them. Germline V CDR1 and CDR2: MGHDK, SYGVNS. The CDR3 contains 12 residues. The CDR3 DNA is TGTGCCAGCAGTGTGGTCGTCACTGAAGCTTTCTTT. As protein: CASSVVVTEAFF.

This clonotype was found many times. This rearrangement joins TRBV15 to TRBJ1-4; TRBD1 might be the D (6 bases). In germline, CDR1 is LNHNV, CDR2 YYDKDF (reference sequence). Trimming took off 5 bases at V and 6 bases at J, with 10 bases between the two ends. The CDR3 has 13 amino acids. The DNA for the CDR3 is TGTGCCACCAGCGGAAGGGGGGATGAAAAACTGTTTTTT. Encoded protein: CATSGRGDEKLFF.

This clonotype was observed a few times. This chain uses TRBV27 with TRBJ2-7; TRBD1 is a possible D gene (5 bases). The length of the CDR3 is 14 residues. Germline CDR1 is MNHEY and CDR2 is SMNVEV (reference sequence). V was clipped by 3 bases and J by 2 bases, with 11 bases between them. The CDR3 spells CASSLGQETYEQYF. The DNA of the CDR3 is TGTGCCAGCAGTTTGGGGCAGGAGACCTACGAGCAGTACTTC.

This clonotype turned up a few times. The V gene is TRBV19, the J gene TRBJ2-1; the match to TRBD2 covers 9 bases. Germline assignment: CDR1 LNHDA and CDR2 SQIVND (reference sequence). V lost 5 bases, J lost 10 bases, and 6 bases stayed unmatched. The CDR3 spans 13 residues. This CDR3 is CASSLTSGPEQFF. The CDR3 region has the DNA TGTGCCAGTAGTTTGACTAGCGGACCAGAGCAGTTCTTC.

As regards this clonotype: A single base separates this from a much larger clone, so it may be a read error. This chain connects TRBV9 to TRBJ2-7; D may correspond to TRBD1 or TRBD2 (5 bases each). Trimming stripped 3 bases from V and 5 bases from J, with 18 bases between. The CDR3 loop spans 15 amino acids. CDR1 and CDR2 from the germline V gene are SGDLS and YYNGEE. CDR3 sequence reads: CASSEEEWGSDEQYF. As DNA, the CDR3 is TGTGCCAGCAGCGAGGAAGAATGGGGGTCCGACGAGCAGTACTTC.

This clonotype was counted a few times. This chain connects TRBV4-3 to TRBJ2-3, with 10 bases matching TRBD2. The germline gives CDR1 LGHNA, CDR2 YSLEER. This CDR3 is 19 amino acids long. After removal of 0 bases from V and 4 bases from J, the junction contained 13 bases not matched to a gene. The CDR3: CASSQDGDQAGGLPDTQYF. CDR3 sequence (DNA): TGCGCCAGCAGCCAAGATGGGGACCAAGCGGGGGGGCTCCCAGATACGCAGTATTTT.

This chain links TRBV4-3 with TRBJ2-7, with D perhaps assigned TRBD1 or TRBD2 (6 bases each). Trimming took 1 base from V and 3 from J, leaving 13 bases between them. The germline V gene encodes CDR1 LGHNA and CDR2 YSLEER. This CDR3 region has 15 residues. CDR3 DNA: TGCGCCAGCAGCCAAGGTAGGGGGGACCTCTACGAGCAGTACTTC. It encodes CASSQGRGDLYEQYF.